This T cell receptor beta chain was found in a study of blood T cell repertoires in COVID-19. Study summary: PBMCs, B-cell-depleted T cells, or T cells provided the cDNA or gDNA that made up the material.

The CDR3 extends over 14 amino acids. The germline CDR1 and CDR2 sequences are SGHRS and YFSETQ. The V end lost 0 bases, the J end lost 4 bases, and 7 bases lay between the germline ends. Authors' analysis steps: Amplifying reference gene primers gave estimates of nucleated cell counts. The repertoire was sequenced with immunoSEQ multiplex PCR; TCRdb's copy has only in-frame clones and lacks some. That table gives V, J and clone size, and the DNA gave D and trimming. The data contain roughly 49,000 clones, approximately 83% of them singletons. V and J are TRBV5-1 and TRBJ2-2; D gene uncertain. This receptor was taken from a middle-aged man with acute or convalescent COVID-19. Sequences were obtained from peripheral blood. DNA of the CDR3: TGCGCCAGCAGCTTGGAGCACCCCACCGGGGAGCTGTTTTTT. Its protein product is CASSLEHPTGELFF.